This T cell receptor (beta chain) was recorded in a study of T cell responses to AZD1222 COVID-19 vaccine. Points from the study as a whole: The study found vaccine-associated CD4 TCRs spanning spike, dominant at 160-218 and 743-854. The reported proportion of spike-specific TCRs targeting unmutated variant regions was nearly half. In a largely white British group with more females than males, clonal diversity was possibly underestimated.

Produced via immunoSEQ multiplex PCR; TCRdb's table is partial and in-frame only. This table holds some 130,000 clones, roughly 90% found once. In the case of this clone: Antigen unknown.

Germline V gene sequence: CDR1 SNHLY, CDR2 FYNNEI. Trimming removed 8 bases at V and 3 bases at J, with 8 bases between. This CDR3 has 11 amino acids. The sequencing here drew on peripheral blood, taken on day 0 of AZD1222 vaccination. This TCR was recovered from an adult in good health. The chain links TRBV2 to TRBJ2-7, with D hard to call. The CDR3, as DNA: TGTGCCAGCTTATTGGGCTACGAGCAGTACTTC. Its protein is CASLLGYEQYF.